This T cell receptor beta chain was sequenced in a study of response to subunit inactivated influenza vaccine. With V trimmed by 3 bases and J by 8 bases, 6 bases remained unmatched. Germline V CDR1 and CDR2: KGHSH, LQKENI. This CDR3 is 14 amino acids long. TCRdb re-called the RT-PCR reads with MiXCR, one entry per CDR3 protein. The data contain 700,000 to 900,000 distinct CDR3 sequences, 21% of them singletons. The receptor comes from a man in his forties or fifties who received an inactivated influenza vaccine. This sequence joins TRBV18 and TRBJ1-3, with 8 bases fitting TRBD1. The sample was PBMCs from blood, taken 4 to 6 days after vaccination. CDR3 sequence (DNA): TGTGCCAGCTCACCTAGACAGGGGCTCTACACCATATATTTT. This translates into CASSPRQGLYTIYF.